The next 14 T cell receptor beta chains were all read from a single sample in a study of blood T cell repertoires in COVID-19. TCRdb's copy holds only in-frame clones and misses some; the assay was immunoSEQ multiplex PCR. The sample records some 60,000 clones, about four fifths being singletons. Sequencing used peripheral blood. The source is a young man with COVID-19, enrolled during active disease.

The rearrangement links TRBV5-1 to TRBJ2-5; 12 nucleotides match TRBD2. V lost 0 bases to trimming and J lost 5 bases; unmatched junction nucleotides: 2. There are 15 residues in the CDR3. Per the germline V gene, CDR1 is SGHRS and CDR2 is YFSETQ. CDR3 in amino acids: CASSLGTSGVETQYF. The CDR3 DNA sequence: TGCGCCAGCAGCTTGGGGACTAGCGGGGTGGAGACCCAGTACTTC.

The rearrangement links TRBV11-3 to TRBJ2-7, with D maybe TRBD2 (6 bases). This CDR3 has 19 residues. CDR1 and CDR2 (germline): SGHNT, YENEEA. The ends were cut back, 1 base at V and 0 bases at J, with 22 bases in the middle. DNA for the CDR3: TGTGCCAGCAGCTTAGTTTTGGGGGGTGAGGTGGGGAGCTCCTACGAGCAGTACTTC. This gives the protein CASSLVLGGEVGSSYEQYF.

Ten or more counts support this clone. The DNA of the CDR3 is TGTGCCAGCAGTGACACAGGGGGCAGCAATCAGCCCCAGCATTTT. Protein product: CASSDTGGSNQPQHF. J is TRBJ1-5 and V is TRBV6-4; 9 nucleotides match TRBD1. This CDR3 is built from 15 residues. Germline trimming cut 2 bases from V and 1 base from J; bases unmatched to any gene: 0. Germline CDR1 MRHNA, CDR2 SNTAGT.

The chain carries TRBV10-3 and TRBJ1-2; 9 bases map to TRBD1. CDR1 ENHRY and CDR2 SYGVKD come from the germline V gene. The CDR3 has 15 amino acids. The J segment lost 10 bases and the V segment lost 3 bases, leaving 12 bases of the junction unmatched. CDR3 residues: CAISDGTGFAGSYTF. CDR3 sequence (DNA): TGTGCCATCAGTGACGGGACAGGGTTTGCCGGATCCTACACCTTC.

The chain has TRBV6-2 or TRBV6-3 and TRBJ1-2; 8 bases line up with TRBD1. Germline values: CDR1 MNHEY, CDR2 SVGEGT. V was pared by 5 bases and J by 5 bases, with 7 bases of the junction left unmatched. The CDR3 runs 14 residues. The CDR3 sequence is CASSPTGAKYGYTF. The DNA of the CDR3 is TGTGCCAGCAGTCCGACAGGGGCCAAATATGGCTACACCTTC.

J is TRBJ2-7 and V is TRBV24-1, with a weak D call TRBD2 (6 bases). The CDR3 is 14 amino acids. The germline V gene has CDR1 KGHDR and CDR2 SFDVKD. Trimming removed 2 bases from V and 5 bases from J, with 12 bases in between. The CDR3 loop reads CATSDSGVVNEQYF. The CDR3 DNA reads TGTGCCACCAGTGATTCGGGAGTGGTTAACGAGCAGTACTTC.

V usage is TRBV2 and J usage is TRBJ2-1; 11 nucleotides match TRBD2. V lost 4 bases and J lost 9; bases outside the gene matches: 8. CDR1 and CDR2 (germline): SNHLY, FYNNEI. This CDR3 has 15 residues. The chain's CDR3 is CASSGARLAGLEQFF. Here the CDR3 DNA reads TGTGCCAGCAGTGGGGCGAGACTAGCGGGACTTGAGCAGTTCTTC.

This clone was observed many times. The V call is TRBV4-3, the J call TRBJ1-4; 9 bases agree with TRBD1. V lost 1 base, J lost 7 bases, and 7 bases stayed unmatched. Germline CDR1 reads LGHNA; CDR2 reads YSLEER. This CDR3 region has 16 residues. CDR3 in DNA: TGCGCCAGCAGCCAAGTCCCGGGACAGGGAGCTGAAAAACTGTTTTTT. Translating gives CASSQVPGQGAEKLFF.

The V call is TRBV5-6, the J call TRBJ2-3; D is undetermined. Trimming removed 0 bases at V and 4 bases at J, with 9 bases between. CDR1 is SGHDT, CDR2 YYEEEE, per germline. There are 14 residues in the CDR3. CDR3: CASSLGAAPDTQYF. The CDR3 DNA follows: TGTGCCAGCAGCTTGGGGGCCGCCCCAGATACGCAGTATTTT.

The chain combines TRBV4-1 with TRBJ1-5, with D perhaps TRBD1 (6 bases). V was cut by 5 bases and J by 9 bases, with 23 bases left in between. The CDR3 covers 16 residues. CDR1 and CDR2 from the germline V gene are MGHRA and YSYEKL. The CDR3 spells CASSGQTGSTIRPQHF. CDR3 DNA: TGCGCCAGCAGCGGACAGACAGGTAGTACAATCAGGCCCCAGCATTTT.

The V gene is TRBV21-1, the J gene TRBJ2-1; TRBD1, the table's D call, was not compared with the DNA. TRBV21-1 is given as a pseudogene. CDR3 length: 17 residues. The CDR3 DNA reads TGTGCCAGCAGCAAACGTCCCGGACAGAAGATTTACAATGAGCAGTTCTTC. It yields the protein CASSKRPGQKIYNEQFF.

This chain joins TRBV9 and TRBJ2-5; 9 bases agree with TRBD1. CDR1 SGDLS and CDR2 YYNGEE come from the germline V gene. The CDR3 sequence is 16 residues long. V was pared by 3 bases and J by 2 bases, with 8 bases of the junction left unmatched. CDR3 region: CASSEATGTGQETQYF. CDR3 bases: TGTGCCAGCAGCGAGGCCACCGGGACAGGGCAAGAGACCCAGTACTTC.

The J gene is TRBJ2-2, the V gene TRBV2; possibly TRBD1 for D (7 bases). The germline V and J ends were trimmed by 11 bases and 4 bases, with 17 bases remaining between them. The CDR3 is 14 residues long. Germline lookup yields CDR1 SNHLY and CDR2 FYNNEI. The CDR3 DNA reads as TGTGCCGGAGAGGGGGGACAGAGCACCGGGGAGCTGTTTTTT. Its protein is CAGEGGQSTGELFF.

This clone has only one observation. This chain links TRBV4-1 with TRBJ2-5, with TRBD1 matching over 9 bases. CDR3 size: 17 residues. Losses at the gene ends were 4 bases for V and 5 bases for J; bases not matched to a gene: 14. CDR1 and CDR2 (germline): MGHRA, YSYEKL. Written as DNA, the CDR3 is TGCGCCAGCAGCCCAGGTCCCGGGACAGGGATCGGGGAGACCCAGTACTTC. Translated, it gives CASSPGPGTGIGETQYF.